These 14 T cell receptor beta chains came from one sample sequenced in a study of molecular identifiers for immune sequencing clone quantification. MiXCR was run by TCRdb on the PCR reads, yielding one entry per CDR3 protein. The profile covers about 640,000 distinct CDR3 sequences, with 20% appearing a single time and under 0.95% taken by the ten largest. The material sequenced was naive CD8+ T cells from blood, with Jurkat cell RNA spiked in. Subset: FACS-sorted CD8+CD4-CCR7+CD45RA+ naive T cells. The receptors stem from a human donor in good health. Some libraries in this study had Jurkat cell RNA spiked in.

The chain combines TRBV6-4 with TRBJ2-3; 9 nucleotides match TRBD1. V trimming: 5 bases; J trimming: 3 bases; junction bases outside the gene matches: 6. Germline values: CDR1 MRHNA, CDR2 SNTAGT. There are 15 residues in the CDR3. Written as DNA, the CDR3 is TGTGCCAGCAGTTCTCAGGGACAGGGTACAGATACGCAGTATTTT. Encoded protein: CASSSQGQGTDTQYF.

This chain joins TRBV27 and TRBJ2-7, with TRBD1 matching 7 bases. This CDR3 has 14 amino acids. CDR1 is MNHEY, CDR2 SMNVEV, per germline (reference sequence). Unmatched junction bases numbered 6, after V lost 4 bases and J lost 3 bases. The CDR3 DNA is TGTGCCAGCAGTTCGGGACAGAACTTCTACGAGCAGTACTTC. Protein: CASSSGQNFYEQYF.

With respect to this clonotype: One end of the junction is discordant with germline, which a read error may explain. The gene calls are TRBV20-1 and TRBJ2-7, with 9 bases that match TRBD2. The CDR3 is made up of 13 amino acids. The germline gives CDR1 DFQATT, CDR2 SNEGSKA (reference sequence). The CDR3: CGATGLATYEQYF. CDR3 DNA sequence: TGCGGTGCTACGGGACTAGCCACCTACGAGCAGTACTTC.

In this sample, this clonotype turned up many times. V gene TRBV29-1 combines with J gene TRBJ2-3; TRBD1 agrees at 7 bases. This CDR3 contains 15 residues. Germline trimming cut 5 bases from V and 4 bases from J; bases unmatched to any gene: 12. The V gene's germline CDR1 is SQVTM and CDR2 ANQGSEA. In DNA form, the CDR3 reads TGCAGCGTTAAGATGGACAGGCTACACTCAGATACGCAGTATTTT. Translating gives CSVKMDRLHSDTQYF.

This clonotype came up many times. The chain is built from TRBV20-1 and TRBJ1-1; weak D call: TRBD1 (6 bases). In germline, CDR1 is DFQATT, CDR2 SNEGSKA (reference sequence). V was shortened by 2 bases and J by 2 bases, with 15 bases between the two germline ends. CDR3 size: 15 residues. The CDR3 region is CSARRPPGANTEAFF. CDR3 coding DNA: TGCAGTGCTAGACGTCCCCCAGGGGCTAACACTGAAGCTTTCTTT.

This clonotype was observed a few times. A much larger clonotype is one base distant, so this may be a read error. The rearrangement joins TRBV12-3 or TRBV12-4 to TRBJ2-3; D tentatively fits TRBD1 or TRBD2 (5 bases each). The germline V and J ends were trimmed by 1 base and 2 bases, with 16 bases remaining between them. CDR3 size: 17 residues. The CDR3 loop is CASSLGGTPFPTDTQYF. In DNA form, the CDR3 reads TGTGCCAGCAGTTTAGGGGGGACGCCCTTCCCCACAGATACGCAGTATTTT.

Many counts were recorded for this clonotype. The chain is built from TRBV7-2 and TRBJ1-5, with D uncertain. V lost 1 base to trimming and J lost 3 bases, with 4 bases between them. The CDR3 extends over 13 amino acids. The germline CDR1 and CDR2 sequences are SGHTA and FQGNSA. CDR3 bases: TGTGCCAGCAGCTTAGATAACAATCAGCCCCAGCATTTT. Amino acid sequence: CASSLDNNQPQHF.

J is TRBJ2-1 and V is TRBV19; D unclear. The V gene's germline CDR1 is LNHDA and CDR2 SQIVND (reference sequence). Trimming took 1 base from V and 4 from J, leaving 8 bases between them. The CDR3 runs 14 residues. CDR3 sequence reads: CASSIGFGYNEQFF. The CDR3 DNA reads TGTGCCAGTAGTATAGGGTTCGGTTACAATGAGCAGTTCTTC.

This clonotype showed up many times. The chain is built from TRBV12-3 or TRBV12-4 and TRBJ1-1, with D uncertain. V lost 5 bases and J lost 4, with 14 bases in between. The CDR3 covers 14 residues. CDR3 in amino acids: CASSILPGGTEAFF. The DNA for the CDR3 is TGTGCCAGCAGTATACTACCAGGAGGCACTGAAGCTTTCTTT.

This clonotype was observed a handful of times. The gene calls are TRBV29-1 and TRBJ2-1; D not certain. CDR1 SQVTM and CDR2 ANQGSEA come from the germline V gene. V gave up 6 bases and J gave up 4 bases, with 10 bases separating them. This CDR3 is built from 12 residues. The CDR3 sequence: CSVKDAYNEQFF. The CDR3 nucleotides are TGCAGCGTCAAGGACGCTTACAATGAGCAGTTCTTC.

This clonotype was seen many times. The J gene is TRBJ2-3, the V gene TRBV20-1, with 8 positions matching TRBD2. Trimming took 6 bases from V and 5 from J; bases not matched to a gene: 7. CDR3 length: 13 residues. Germline values: CDR1 DFQATT, CDR2 SNEGSKA (reference sequence). In DNA form, the CDR3 reads TGCAGTGCCCAAGCGGGAGCAATAGATACGCAGTATTTT. Protein product: CSAQAGAIDTQYF.

At least ten counts were recorded for this clonotype. CDR3 nucleotide sequence: TGTGCCAGCAGCCCCGGGACAGGGGTTATCCAAGAGACCCAGTACTTC. The encoded protein is CASSPGTGVIQETQYF. The rearrangement uses TRBV7-9 and TRBJ2-5; 10 positions agree with TRBD1. CDR1 and CDR2 from the germline V gene are SEHNR and FQNEAQ (reference sequence). V shed 5 bases, J shed 1 base, and the junction held 7 bases outside the gene matches. The CDR3 consists of 16 residues.

This clonotype was counted between two and nine times. The CDR3 sequence is CASSSPRAMPNYGYTF. CDR3 nucleotide sequence: TGTGCCAGCAGCTCCCCGAGGGCTATGCCTAACTATGGCTACACCTTC. V and J are TRBV7-9 and TRBJ1-2, with unresolved D. Trimming left V 4 bases short and J 0 bases short, with 15 bases between. CDR3 size: 16 residues. CDR1 and CDR2 from the germline V gene are SEHNR and FQNEAQ (reference sequence). The full variable domain, its missing parts supplied by reference TRBV7-9 and TRBJ1-2, is DTGVSQNPRHKITKRGQNVTFRCDPISEHNRLYWYRQTLGQGPEFLTYFQNEAQLEKSRLLSDRFSAERPKGSFSTLEIQRTEQGDSAMYLCASSSPRAMPNYGYTFGSGTRLTVV.

Of note for this clonotype: Its ends do not fully match the called genes, so a read error is possible. The chain recombines TRBV27 with TRBJ1-2; D is possibly TRBD1 (5 bases). Germline V gene lookup returns CDR1 MNHEY and CDR2 SMNVEV (reference sequence). This CDR3 spans 13 amino acids. The CDR3 protein is CASSWGLSYGCTF. The CDR3 nucleotides read TGTGCCAGCAGTTGGGGGTTAAGCTATGGCTGCACCTTC.